The 6 T cell receptor beta chains in this list originate from one sample, sequenced in a study of read filtering for tumor transcriptome and immune sequencing. Molecular barcoded adaptors covering alpha/delta and beta/gamma chains were used on approximately 400 ng RNA. A single record per CDR3 protein comes from TCRdb applying MiXCR to the reads. This table holds fewer than 45,000 distinct CDR3 sequences, about an eighth found once. Material for sequencing was a population of CD138-negative cells sorted from bone marrow. Receptors were obtained from a donor at least 40 years old with multiple myeloma.

This clonotype was picked up many times. The V and J genes are TRBV20-1 and TRBJ1-4; no clear D. The V end lost 0 bases, the J end lost 2 bases, and 16 bases lay between the germline ends. There are 17 residues in the CDR3. Germline CDR1 reads DFQATT; CDR2 reads SNEGSKA (reference sequence). The CDR3 loop is CSARDRSGGITNEKLFF. The CDR3 DNA sequence: TGCAGTGCTAGAGATCGTTCCGGAGGCATCACTAATGAAAAACTGTTTTTT.

This clonotype was seen at least ten times. V is TRBV28 and J is TRBJ2-1; no firm D call. Germline loops: CDR1 MDHEN, CDR2 SYDVKM. V was shortened by 2 bases and J by 7 bases, with 9 bases between the two germline ends. The CDR3 has 13 residues. The CDR3 DNA sequence: TGTGCCAGCAGTTTACAAGCAGGAAATGAGCAGTTCTTC. Translated, it gives CASSLQAGNEQFF.

This clonotype was counted a few times. A much larger clone differs from this one at a single base, so this may be a read error. This likely comes from a read error, as the CDR3 has no conserved phenylalanine or tryptophan at its end. The V call is TRBV20-1, the J call TRBJ2-5; D not certain. The CDR3 runs 14 residues. Trimming pared 1 base from V and 5 bases from J, leaving 14 bases between. Germline V gene lookup returns CDR1 DFQATT and CDR2 SNEGSKA (reference sequence). In nucleotides, the CDR3 is TGCAGTGCTAGAGCCCGAGGCCTCACGGAGACCCAGTACCTC. As protein: CSARARGLTETQYL.

This clonotype was seen a few times. Given a much more abundant clone one base away, this may be a read error. As the CDR3 is not closed by the conserved phenylalanine or tryptophan, this likely results from a read error. This sequence joins TRBV7-8 and TRBJ2-2, with TRBD2 as a possible D gene (5 bases). V was pared by 4 bases and J by 2 bases, with 11 bases between. CDR3 length: 15 residues. Germline V lookup: CDR1 SGHVS, CDR2 FQNEAQ. The chain's CDR3 is CASSYDYFNTGELFI. In DNA form, the CDR3 reads TGTGCCAGCAGCTACGACTATTTTAACACCGGGGAGCTGTTTATT.

DNA of the CDR3: TGTGCCAGCAGTTTAAATAGGGGTCTTTACAATGAGCAGTTCTTC. Translated: CASSLNRGLYNEQFF. The gene calls are TRBV12-3 or TRBV12-4 and TRBJ2-1; D perhaps matches TRBD1 (5 bases). Between the trimmed V and J ends, which lost 2 bases and 4 bases, there was a span of 12 bases. This CDR3 is 15 amino acids long.

This clonotype was detected ten times or more. The chain employs TRBV7-2 and TRBJ1-5, with TRBD1 matching 8 bases. The CDR3 spans 13 residues. Germline-derived CDR1 and CDR2 are SGHTA and FQGNSA. Losses at the gene ends were 5 bases for V and 9 bases for J; bases not matched to a gene: 6. This chain's CDR3 is CASSADRGRPQHF. DNA for the CDR3: TGTGCCAGCAGCGCCGACAGGGGAAGGCCCCAGCATTTT.